This T cell receptor (beta chain) was found in a study of cytomegalovirus exposure and HLA in healthy donors (dated by TCRdb to the late 2010s). For context, the study as a whole: An earlier analysis of a few hundred of the donors reported over 250 Gb of sequence data and 117 million unique TCR beta sequences obtained from about 170 million T cells. Roughly 300 gigabases of sequencing data and tens of millions of unique TCR sequences were included in an early release covering 500 to 750 HLA-typed donors. The genetic ancestry cluster associated with self-reported Caucasian donors included over 65% of the approximately 430 genotyped donors. The aim of the study was to test whether cataloging public T cell receptors could identify signatures of past pathogen exposure. The T cell repertoires of around 730 subjects were profiled by immunosequencing and related to cytomegalovirus serostatus. Along with the approximately 650-subject first cohort, a separate validation cohort of roughly 110 different subjects was used. To predict cytomegalovirus infection status, the study combined high-throughput TCR immunosequencing, statistical association of individual TCRs with disease status, and machine learning. To study patterns of TCR occurrence, a later analysis re-analyzed previously published TCR beta repertoires from under 750 donors and added high-resolution HLA genotyping. Rather than drawing on any new phenotypic data, the later analysis identified candidate immune exposures from TCR beta sequences and the way those sequences occurred across donors. In an earlier analysis of 587 of the donors, high-throughput TCR beta sequencing was used to judge whether each TCR beta V gene segment behaved as functional or pseudogenic. Donor age, sex, ethnicity and CMV serostatus were collected together with the repertoire data. A later genetic analysis took genome-wide SNP genotypes for 398 of the 666 donors and used that subset as a discovery cohort. All discovery cohort repertoires had been generated using a single sequencing platform. Both class I and class II loci were covered by HLA typing, at four-digit resolution. Typing coverage differed by locus: A, B, C, DRB1 and DQB1 were typed in about 620-640 donors, DQA1 in 522, DPA1 in around 580, and DPB1 in around 440. Roughly five DR-DQ haplotypes were treated as single units for association and clustering because of strong linkage in the cohort. Across some 400 genotyped donors of the cohort, an average of approximately 220,000 unique TCR beta nucleotide sequences per donor were sequenced, and about a sixth of those sequences were non-productive.

The method behind the library was the immunoSEQ multiplex PCR assay. A mixture of 60 forward primers for TCR Vbeta segments and 13 reverse primers for TCR Jbeta segments was used in the multiplex PCR. A multiplex PCR assay on genomic DNA amplified the CDR3 region of rearranged TCR beta genes. Amplified TCR beta libraries were sequenced as 87-base-pair reads on the Illumina HiSeq System. The paper's data handling went like this. In a later analysis, roughly 80 million unique TCR beta chains were counted across the approximately 670 repertoires, and around 11 million of these chains were shared by at least two donors. Raw reads were error-corrected and collapsed into unique sequences with a nearest-neighbor algorithm that merged closely related sequences to remove PCR and sequencing errors. CDR3 sequences were aligned to IMGT reference sequences to assign V, D and J gene segments. For a sequence to be retained, a match of at least six nucleotides was required to both a V gene segment and a J gene segment. Rearrangements were called productive when the CDR3 lacked stop codons and stayed in frame with V and J; all others were non-productive. CDR3 was defined according to IMGT convention as the region running from the second conserved V-encoded cysteine to the conserved J-encoded phenylalanine. In an earlier analysis of approximately 590 of the donors, sequences lacking an unambiguous match to a single V gene segment were excluded. An earlier analysis of a few hundred of the donors called V segments functional above 56.7% productive rearrangements and segregating when the between-donor standard deviation exceeded 5%. A statistical classification framework was built for diagnosing cytomegalovirus status from the catalog of TCR beta chain sequences. In a later analysis, V and J genes were assigned by comparing TCR nucleotide sequences against IMGT/GENE-DB human TR gene sequences. The TCRdist pipeline was used in a later analysis to assign CDR3 sequences and most-parsimonious VDJ recombination scenarios. In a later analysis, each TCR beta chain was defined by its CDR3 amino acid sequence together with its V-gene family, and reads without a unique V-gene family were excluded. In a later analysis, several hundred highly shared, low-generation-probability nucleotide sequences were removed to address suspected cross-contamination and a sequencing artifact. For each public chain, a later analysis derived a clonal expansion index from normalized ranks of inferred template counts within each repertoire. Generation probabilities in a later analysis came from a VDJ recombination model fitted to out-of-frame rearrangements, and those results were checked against IGoR. Hypergeometric tests were used in a later analysis to score TCR-TCR, TCR-HLA and TCR-CMV co-occurrence, with a repertoire-size bias correction applied to the TCR pairs. A later analysis estimated false discovery rates by permuting HLA or CMV assignments 20 times. In a later analysis, co-occurring TCRs were grouped using DBSCAN, and TCRdist sequence similarity was added for clustering within HLA-allele-positive subsets. Co-occurrence clustering excluded repertoires with fewer than 30,000 or more than 120,000 public chains, plus five with anomalous nucleotide sharing. The table was pulled from immuneACCESS by TCRdb, which kept in-frame rearrangements only. Such tables lose some clones; where checked, under half of the loss comes from unresolved V genes, and the rest has no known cause. From that table come the V and J calls and clone size; the DNA was used to work out D and trimming. The table for this sample shows 100,000 to 150,000 clones. The leading ten clones occupy approximately 0.93% of the sample.

The germline V gene encodes CDR1 PRHDT and CDR2 FYEKMQ (reference sequence). V is cut by 5 bases and J by 4 bases, and the space between the germline ends is 11 bases. From its cysteine to its phenylalanine, the CDR3 spans 13 amino acids. Of the read, only the CDR3 DNA is kept; its 39 bases are in frame from base 1. The full study reports these points: A later analysis reported that several top co-occurrence clusters appeared linked to parvovirus B19, influenza, CMV and Epstein-Barr virus. In a later analysis, TCR association rates were found to vary across HLA loci, with the most associated TCRs seen for DRB1 alleles and the fewest for HLA-C alleles. The cohort was sequenced for TCR beta chains only, and without alpha or paired-chain data the features that could be detected were limited. At a false discovery rate of 0.05, a later analysis linked some 17,000 TCR beta sequences to specific HLA alleles. A group of highly shared sequence variants was considered likely to be a technical artifact of the sequencing pipeline. In an earlier analysis of some 500 of the donors, most TCR beta V segments were observed in productive rearrangements about 90% or about 30% of the time, broadly matching IMGT annotations. A further reported finding was that TCR beta sequences accurately predicted the HLA-A and HLA-B alleles for most subjects in the first cohort. Some IMGT-functional V segments, including TRBV6-2 and TRBV6-3, could not be told apart with the 87-base-pair reads, so those segments were excluded. Correlated functional status among segregating V segments might reflect linkage disequilibrium, but an unknown experimental factor could not be ruled out. A later analysis found that HLA-associated TCR beta chains were more clonally expanded and had lower generation probabilities than equally common non-associated chains. The study listed 150 to 200 TCR beta chains as associated with cytomegalovirus. Because HLA typing was unavailable for some donors at each locus, only the typed subset was used in association tests. In a later genetic analysis, a missense DCLRE1C variant was associated with V-gene and J-gene trimming of TCR beta chains, and the association was replicated in an independent cohort. It was suggested by the authors that the approach could potentially be generalized to other disease states and immunological phenotypes. In a later analysis, most CMV-associated TCR beta chains were found to appear HLA-restricted, with HLA associations seemingly driven largely by CMV exposure. Seventeen rarely observed V segments, including chromosome 9 orphons, were excluded from the earlier analysis of almost 600 of the donors because counts were too low. Across donors, most TCR sequences were observed very rarely, whereas some public TCRs were present in many individuals. The classifier was reported to diagnose cytomegalovirus status with high specificity and sensitivity in both the original and validation cohorts. The presence/absence analyses assumed that sequencing depth was roughly uniform across donors, and that assumption may not be true. A few of the identified cytomegalovirus-associated TCR beta chains were confirmed in vitro to be specific for cytomegalovirus antigens. When HLA alleles, especially DR and DQ, strongly co-occurred, TCR associations were difficult to assign to individual alleles. According to a later genetic analysis, donors in an Asian-associated ancestry cluster had fewer N-insertions in productive TCRs than the approximately 650-donor mean. For the cohort, immune exposure information was limited to CMV serostatus.

A note on this clone: Its recognized antigen is unknown.

In total, 600 or so healthy bone marrow donors made up the cohort. All cohort members were sampled while nominally healthy, although unrecorded immune exposures were likely present. The donor tested CMV seronegative, placing the donor among the 350 or so seronegative members of the cohort. A peripheral blood sample was collected from each donor, and TCR beta sequencing was performed on peripheral blood mononuclear cells. Genomic DNA extraction from the blood cell samples was performed with the Qiagen DNeasy Blood Extraction Kit. What was sequenced was PBMCs. The sequence was collected from a man aged 18 to 29 in good health and CMV-seronegative. The sequence joins TRBV13 to TRBJ1-1; matching of 5 bases hints at TRBD1 as the D gene. The DNA sequence follows: TGTGCCAGCAGCGGGGGGGGAGGCACTGAAGCTTTCTTT. It codes for CASSGGGGTEAFF.